These 8 T cell receptor beta chains were all obtained from the same sample, sequenced in a study of identical twins. Each CDR3 protein gets one entry after TCRdb re-called the 5' RACE reads with MiXCR. This table holds about 920,000 distinct CDR3 sequences, about 12% found once. Separately, the same data were catalogued under a study of yellow fever vaccine responses in identical twins.

The specimen sequenced was PBMCs. These receptors were collected from a woman aged 18-29 years in good health.

This clonotype was recorded at least ten times. The V call is TRBV10-3, the J call TRBJ2-1; 8 nucleotides match TRBD2. Germline CDR1 and CDR2: ENHRY and SYGVKD. V gave up 0 bases and J gave up 1 base; unmatched junction bases: 2. The CDR3 is made up of 16 amino acids. The CDR3 here is CAISESGGGSYNEQFF. The CDR3 bases are TGTGCCATCAGTGAGTCGGGCGGGGGGTCCTACAATGAGCAGTTCTTC.

The chain links TRBV19 to TRBJ2-1, with 9 bases aligning to TRBD2. The CDR3 has 15 residues. J lost 8 bases, V lost 3 bases, and 8 bases had no gene match. The V gene's germline CDR1 is LNHDA and CDR2 SQIVND (reference sequence). The CDR3 nucleotides read TGTGCCAGTAGTATCTCGAGCGGGAGGTTCGATGAGCAGTTCTTC. As protein: CASSISSGRFDEQFF. Variable domain in full (rest from reference TRBV19 and TRBJ2-1): DGGITQSPKYLFRKEGQNVTLSCEQNLNHDAMYWYRQDPGQGLRLIYYSQIVNDFQKGDIAEGYSVSREKKESFPLTVTSAQKNPTAFYLCASSISSGRFDEQFFGPGTRLTVL.

A few counts support this clonotype. This sequence joins TRBV11-1 and TRBJ2-1, with 13 bases matching TRBD2. The ends lost 3 bases at V and 2 bases at J; junction bases unmatched: 7. There are 18 residues in the CDR3. Germline V gene sequence: CDR1 SGHAT, CDR2 FQDESV (reference sequence). The CDR3: CASSFRGGLAGPYNEQFF. In nucleotides, the CDR3 is TGTGCCAGCAGCTTTAGGGGGGGACTAGCGGGACCCTACAATGAGCAGTTCTTC. Full variable domain (rest looked up from reference TRBV11-1 and TRBJ2-1): EAEVAQSPRYKITEKSQAVAFWCDPISGHATLYWYRQILGQGPELLVQFQDESVVDDSQLPKDRFSAERLKGVDSTLKIQPAELGDSAMYLCASSFRGGLAGPYNEQFFGPGTRLTVL.

This clonotype was observed a handful of times. J is TRBJ2-1 and V is TRBV5-1, with D unclear. V lost 0 bases to trimming and J lost 4 bases, with 17 bases between them. Germline CDR1 SGHRS, CDR2 YFSETQ. The CDR3 sequence is 17 residues long. CDR3: CASSLVPLEMGYNEQFF. CDR3 sequence (DNA): TGCGCCAGCAGCTTGGTACCCTTAGAAATGGGGTACAATGAGCAGTTCTTC. The full variable domain, rest sourced from reference TRBV5-1 and TRBJ2-1, is KAGVTQTPRYLIKTRGQQVTLSCSPISGHRSVSWYQQTPGQGLQFLFEYFSETQRNKGNFPGRFSGRQFSNSRSEMNVSTLELGDSALYLCASSLVPLEMGYNEQFFGPGTRLTVL.

The CDR3 DNA sequence: TGTGCCATCAGTGAGGGGACTACTCCCTACAATGAGCAGTTCTTC. Its protein product is CAISEGTTPYNEQFF. The J gene is TRBJ2-1, the V gene TRBV10-3; 7 bases are a match to TRBD2. The CDR3 runs 15 residues. The J segment lost 2 bases and the V segment lost 2 bases, leaving 3 bases of the junction unmatched. Germline V lookup: CDR1 ENHRY, CDR2 SYGVKD.

This rearrangement joins TRBV7-8 to TRBJ2-2; possibly TRBD1 or TRBD2 for D (5 bases each). This CDR3 is built from 17 residues. The V gene lost 5 bases and the J gene lost 0 bases, with 16 bases spanning the gap. Germline V gene lookup returns CDR1 SGHVS and CDR2 FQNEAQ. CDR3 nucleotides: TGTGCCAGCAGCCCAGGGACGGGCAAGACGAACACCGGGGAGCTGTTTTTT. Translated, it gives CASSPGTGKTNTGELFF.

This clonotype was counted at least ten times. The chain links TRBV4-1 to TRBJ2-1; perhaps TRBD1 as D (5 bases). Germline V lookup: CDR1 MGHRA, CDR2 YSYEKL. The CDR3 length is 13 residues. V was pared by 0 bases and J by 8 bases, with 8 bases between. In nucleotides, the CDR3 is TGCGCCAGCAGCCAAGAGTGGGGCGATGAGCAGTTCTTC. Translated, it gives CASSQEWGDEQFF.

The chain employs TRBV5-1 and TRBJ2-2; 10 bases line up with TRBD1. Germline-derived CDR1 and CDR2 are SGHRS and YFSETQ. CDR3 length equals 19 residues. The J segment lost 3 bases and the V segment lost 0 bases, leaving 11 bases of the junction unmatched. CDR3 region: CASSLVVGTGELYTGELFF. CDR3 in DNA: TGCGCCAGCAGCTTGGTAGTCGGGACAGGGGAACTATACACCGGGGAGCTGTTTTTT.